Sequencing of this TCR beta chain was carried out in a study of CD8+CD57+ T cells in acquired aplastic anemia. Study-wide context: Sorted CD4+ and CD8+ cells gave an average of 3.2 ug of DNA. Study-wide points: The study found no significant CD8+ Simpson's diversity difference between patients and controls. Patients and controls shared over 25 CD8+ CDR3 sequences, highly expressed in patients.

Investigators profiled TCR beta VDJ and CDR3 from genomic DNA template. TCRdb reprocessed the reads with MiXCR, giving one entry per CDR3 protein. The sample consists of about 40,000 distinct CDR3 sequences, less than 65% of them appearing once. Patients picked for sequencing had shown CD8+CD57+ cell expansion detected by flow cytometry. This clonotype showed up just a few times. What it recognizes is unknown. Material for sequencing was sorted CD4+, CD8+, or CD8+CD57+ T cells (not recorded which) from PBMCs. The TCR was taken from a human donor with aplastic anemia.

CDR3 nucleotides: TGCGCCAGCCGGGATGGGACAGGGGGCTTCGGCGGGGAGCTGTTTTTT. Translating it yields CASRDGTGGFGGELFF. The rearrangement uses TRBV10-2 and TRBJ2-2, with 12 positions matching TRBD1. Germline CDR1 WSHSY, CDR2 SAAADI. J gave up 7 bases and V 8 bases, and 11 bases lay outside the gene matches. The CDR3 contains 16 residues.